This T cell receptor (beta chain) was observed in a study of identifying expanded T cells in peripheral blood. Some clones are missing from TCRdb's copy, which holds only in-frame ones; the method was immunoSEQ multiplex PCR. Seen here are 90,000 to 100,000 clones, around nine tenths observed once, and the top ten hold about 3.9%. Turning to this clone: Other DNA sequences from this sample encode an identical CDR3 as well.

This CDR3 has 12 residues. Trimming removed 0 bases from V and 5 bases from J, with 8 bases in between. Germline CDR1 is GTSNPN and CDR2 is SVGIG (reference sequence). Sequenced input: blood. The chain couples TRBV30 to TRBJ2-7; D possibly corresponds to TRBD1 (5 bases). The TCR sequence derives from a person aged 18 to 75 in good health. The CDR3 nucleotides read TGTGCCTGGAGTGTTCAGGGTGACGAGCAGTACTTC. Protein sequence: CAWSVQGDEQYF. Full variable domain (remainder filled in from reference TRBV30 and TRBJ2-7): SQTIHQWPATLVQPVGSPLSLECTVEGTSNPNLYWYRQAAGRGLQLLFYSVGIGQISSEVPQNLSASRPQDRQFILSSKKLLLSDSGFYLCAWSVQGDEQYFGPGTRLTVT.